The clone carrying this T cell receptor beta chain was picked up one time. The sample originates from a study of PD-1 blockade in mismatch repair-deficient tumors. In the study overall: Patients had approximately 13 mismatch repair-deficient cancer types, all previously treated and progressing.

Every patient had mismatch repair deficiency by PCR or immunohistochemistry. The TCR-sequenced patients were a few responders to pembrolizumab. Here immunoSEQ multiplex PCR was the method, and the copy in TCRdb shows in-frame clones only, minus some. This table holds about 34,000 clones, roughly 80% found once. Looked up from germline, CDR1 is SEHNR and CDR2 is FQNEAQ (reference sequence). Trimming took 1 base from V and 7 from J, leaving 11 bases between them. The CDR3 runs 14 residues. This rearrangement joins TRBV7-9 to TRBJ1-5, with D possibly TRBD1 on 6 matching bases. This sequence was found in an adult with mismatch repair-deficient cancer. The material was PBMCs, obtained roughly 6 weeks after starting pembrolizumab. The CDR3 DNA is TGTGCCAGCAGCTTAGGGGGGCCTCCGCAGCCCCAGCATTTT. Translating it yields CASSLGGPPQPQHF.